Following are 10 T cell receptor beta chains from one sample sequenced in a study of blood T cell repertoires in COVID-19 (dated by TCRdb to 2019 to 2021). The library was produced with the immunoSEQ multiplex PCR assay. In TCRdb, the immuneACCESS table is reduced to in-frame sequences with V and J assigned. These tables do not hold every clone; where another copy was compared, an unresolved V gene accounts for under half, and the others remain unexplained. The sample has over 90,000 clones on record, roughly 70% of them singletons. Of the sample, 3% to 4.5% is held by the ten largest clones. The sample consisted of peripheral blood. The source is a man in his sixties or seventies with COVID-19, enrolled during active disease.

The chain carries TRBV7-2 and TRBJ1-5; possibly TRBD1 for D (6 bases). Trimming left V 4 bases short and J 3 bases short, with 13 bases between. In germline, CDR1 is SGHTA, CDR2 FQGNSA. CDR3 size: 15 residues. The CDR3 nucleotides are TGTGCCAGCAGCTCCCAGACAGGAGACAATCAGCCCCAGCATTTT. Translating it yields CASSSQTGDNQPQHF. Using reference TRBV7-2 and TRBJ1-5 for the parts outside the CDR3, the full variable domain is GAGVSQSPSNKVTEKGKDVELRCDPISGHTALYWYRQSLGQGLEFLIYFQGNSAPDKSGLPSDRFSAERTGGSVSTLTIQRTQQEDSAVYLCASSSQTGDNQPQHFGDGTRLSIL.

The gene calls are TRBV3-1 (or the pseudogene TRBV3-2) and TRBJ1-1, with D perhaps TRBD1 (5 bases). CDR1 is LGHDT, CDR2 YNNKEL, per germline (reference sequence). The CDR3 loop spans 14 amino acids. V gave up 4 bases and J gave up 4 bases, with 13 bases separating them. CDR3 in amino acids: CASSLTDMTTEAFF. The CDR3 DNA reads TGTGCCAGCAGCCTCACGGACATGACCACTGAAGCTTTCTTT.

The rearrangement links TRBV28 to TRBJ2-1, with 9 bases aligning to TRBD2. This CDR3 is 16 amino acids long. V lost 6 bases to trimming and J lost 0 bases; unmatched junction nucleotides: 6. Germline V lookup: CDR1 MDHEN, CDR2 SYDVKM. The CDR3 is CASSSLAGSSYNEQFF. CDR3 nucleotide sequence: TGTGCCAGCAGCTCCCTAGCGGGGAGCTCCTACAATGAGCAGTTCTTC.

This rearrangement joins TRBV4-2 to TRBJ2-1; D perhaps matches TRBD2 (5 bases). The V gene lost 0 bases and the J gene lost 7 bases, with 7 bases spanning the gap. Germline V gene lookup returns CDR1 LGHNA and CDR2 YNFKEQ. The CDR3 consists of 13 residues. The DNA for the CDR3 is TGTGCCAGCAGCCAAGAACAGCGGAATGAGCAGTTCTTC. Translated, it gives CASSQEQRNEQFF.

The chain recombines TRBV6-5 with TRBJ2-7, with 8 positions matching TRBD1. The CDR3 is 14 amino acids. Germline values: CDR1 MNHEY, CDR2 SVGAGI. After removal of 7 bases from V and 3 bases from J, the junction contained 8 bases not matched to a gene. The CDR3 here is CASIRDRSFYEQYF. In nucleotides, the CDR3 is TGTGCCAGCATCCGGGACAGGAGTTTCTACGAGCAGTACTTC.

The rearrangement uses TRBV11-1 and TRBJ2-5, with D perhaps TRBD1 (5 bases). The CDR3 extends over 15 amino acids. CDR1 is SGHAT and CDR2 is FQDESV in the germline V gene (reference sequence). The germline V and J ends were trimmed by 2 bases and 2 bases, with 12 bases remaining between them. Here the CDR3 reads CASSLPPQGQETQYF. CDR3 coding DNA: TGTGCCAGCAGCTTACCCCCGCAGGGTCAAGAGACCCAGTACTTC.

The rearrangement uses TRBV2 and TRBJ2-1; 9 bases align to TRBD2. Germline lookup yields CDR1 SNHLY and CDR2 FYNNEI. This CDR3 comprises 14 residues. V gave up 9 bases and J gave up 3 bases; unmatched junction bases: 6. The CDR3 region is CARTPAGGYNEQFF. The CDR3 DNA sequence: TGTGCCAGGACGCCAGCGGGAGGCTACAATGAGCAGTTCTTC.

This clone was seen a few times. V usage is TRBV3-1 (or the pseudogene TRBV3-2) and J usage is TRBJ2-7, with TRBD1 matching over 10 bases. This CDR3 is built from 16 residues. V was pared by 3 bases and J by 2 bases, with 7 bases of the junction left unmatched. Germline assignment: CDR1 LGHDT and CDR2 YNNKEL (reference sequence). In nucleotides, the CDR3 is TGTGCCAGCAGCCATCCCCGGGACAGGGGTCCCTACGAGCAGTACTTC. Translating gives CASSHPRDRGPYEQYF.

The V call is TRBV5-5, the J call TRBJ2-7; TRBD1 aligns across 7 bases. This CDR3 region has 16 residues. Germline trimming cut 2 bases from V and 0 bases from J; bases unmatched to any gene: 8. Germline V gene lookup returns CDR1 SGHKS and CDR2 YYEKEE (reference sequence). In nucleotides, the CDR3 is TGTGCCAGCAGCTTCACAGGGGACATACTCTCCTACGAGCAGTACTTC. This codes for CASSFTGDILSYEQYF.

The count of this clone is one. The rearrangement uses TRBV27 and TRBJ2-1, with TRBD2 identical over 7 bases. Trimming took 2 bases from V and 4 from J; bases not matched to a gene: 11. Germline V CDR1 and CDR2: MNHEY, SMNVEV (reference sequence). The CDR3 runs to 17 residues. CDR3 protein: CASSLDPPSGGYNEQFF. CDR3 nucleotide sequence: TGTGCCAGCAGTTTAGATCCCCCTAGCGGAGGGTACAATGAGCAGTTCTTC.